Detailed here is one T cell receptor (beta chain). This record comes from a study of T cells in Graves' hyperthyroidism and ophthalmopathy. Amplified TCR beta CDR3 regions came from RNA transcripts. RT-PCR in the first round (using the HTBI primer set) targeted the TCR CDR3. TCRdb redid the calling of the multiplex PCR reads with MiXCR, one entry per CDR3 protein. The table records 300,000 to 500,000 distinct CDR3 sequences, more than 12% of them present only once. The germline V gene encodes CDR1 MGHRA and CDR2 YSYEKL. The CDR3 loop spans 16 amino acids. Trimming cost V 0 bases and J 10 bases; bases outside gene matches: 12.

This sequence joins TRBV4-1 and TRBJ2-1; 7 positions agree with TRBD2. The clonotype originates from a man aged 50-60 years with Graves' ophthalmopathy. Sequencing input: blood. CDR3 residues: CASSQEPSGTPPEQFF. CDR3 nucleotides: TGCGCCAGCAGCCAAGAGCCCAGCGGGACCCCCCCCGAGCAGTTCTTC.